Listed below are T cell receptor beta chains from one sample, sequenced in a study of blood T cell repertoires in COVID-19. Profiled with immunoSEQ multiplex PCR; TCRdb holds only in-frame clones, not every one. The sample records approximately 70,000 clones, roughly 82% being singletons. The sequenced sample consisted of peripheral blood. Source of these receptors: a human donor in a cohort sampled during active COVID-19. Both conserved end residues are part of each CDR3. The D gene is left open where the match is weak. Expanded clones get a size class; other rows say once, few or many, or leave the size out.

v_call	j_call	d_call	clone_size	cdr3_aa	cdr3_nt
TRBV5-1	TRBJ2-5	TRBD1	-	CASSPGTGRAGETQYF	TGCGCCAGCAGCCCAGGGACAGGCCGCGCGGGTGAGACCCAGTACTTC
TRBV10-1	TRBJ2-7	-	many	CASSDSVTGHEQYF	TGCGCCAGCAGTGATTCTGTGACAGGTCATGAGCAGTACTTC
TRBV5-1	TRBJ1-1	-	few	CASSLGGAGSTEAFF	TGCGCCAGCAGCTTGGGCGGGGCGGGATCGACTGAAGCTTTCTTT
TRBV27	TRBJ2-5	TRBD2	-	CASRLLAGRGETQYF	TGTGCCAGCCGATTACTAGCGGGGCGCGGAGAGACCCAGTACTTC
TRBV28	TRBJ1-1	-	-	CASSFLTVASNTEAFF	TGTGCCAGCAGTTTCCTGACAGTCGCTTCGAACACTGAAGCTTTCTTT
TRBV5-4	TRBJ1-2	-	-	CASSPPTQGETF	TGTGCCAGCAGCCCTCCGACACAGGGTGAGACCTTC
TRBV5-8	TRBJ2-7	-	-	CASSFRQGIIRTYEQYF	TGTGCCAGCAGCTTCCGGCAGGGAATAATAAGGACCTACGAGCAGTACTTC
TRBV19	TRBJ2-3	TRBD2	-	CASSPLAGDITDTQYF	TGTGCCAGTAGTCCACTAGCGGGGGACATCACAGATACGCAGTATTTT
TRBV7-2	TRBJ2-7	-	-	CASSLVEGAGEQYF	TGTGCCAGCAGCTTAGTCGAGGGGGCGGGGGAGCAGTACTTC
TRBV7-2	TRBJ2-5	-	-	CASSLGVGGLETQYF	TGTGCCAGCAGCTTAGGGGTCGGCGGGTTGGAGACCCAGTACTTC
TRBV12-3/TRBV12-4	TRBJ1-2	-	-	CASSTNWVGYTF	TGTGCCAGCAGTACTAACTGGGTTGGCTACACCTTC
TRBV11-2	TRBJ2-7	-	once	CASSQLRVYEQYF	TGTGCCAGCAGCCAACTCAGGGTGTACGAGCAGTACTTC